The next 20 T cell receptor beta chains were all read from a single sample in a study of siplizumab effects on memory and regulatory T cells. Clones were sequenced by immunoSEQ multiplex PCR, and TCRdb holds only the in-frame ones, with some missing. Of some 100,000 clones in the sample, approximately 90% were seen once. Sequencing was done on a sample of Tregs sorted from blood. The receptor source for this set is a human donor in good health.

CDR3 region: CASSPGGLGETQYF. The CDR3 DNA reads TGTGCCAGCAGTCCGGGAGGTTTGGGAGAGACCCAGTACTTC. The chain couples TRBV28 to TRBJ2-5; TRBD2 aligns across 7 bases. Germline values: CDR1 MDHEN, CDR2 SYDVKM. V shed 5 bases, J shed 4 bases, and the junction held 7 bases outside the gene matches. The CDR3 extends over 14 amino acids.

The CDR3 here is CASSKEAQREYQETQYF. CDR3 sequence (DNA): TGTGCCAGCAGCAAAGAAGCTCAGCGGGAGTACCAAGAGACCCAGTACTTC. The J gene is TRBJ2-5, the V gene TRBV21-1; TRBD2, the table's D call, was not compared with the DNA. TRBV21-1 is a pseudogene segment. This CDR3 is 17 amino acids long.

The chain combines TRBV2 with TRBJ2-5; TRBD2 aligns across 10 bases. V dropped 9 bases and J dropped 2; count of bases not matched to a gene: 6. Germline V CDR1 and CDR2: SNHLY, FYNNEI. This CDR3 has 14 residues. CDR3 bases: TGTGCCAGTTTAGCGGGAGGACATCAAGAGACCCAGTACTTC. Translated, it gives CASLAGGHQETQYF.

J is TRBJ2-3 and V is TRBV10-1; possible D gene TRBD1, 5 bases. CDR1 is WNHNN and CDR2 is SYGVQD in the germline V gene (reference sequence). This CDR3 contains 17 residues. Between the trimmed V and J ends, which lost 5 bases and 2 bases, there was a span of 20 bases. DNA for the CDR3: TGCGCCAGCAGTCCCGGGTATCGGACACAATTCACAGATACGCAGTATTTT. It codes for CASSPGYRTQFTDTQYF.

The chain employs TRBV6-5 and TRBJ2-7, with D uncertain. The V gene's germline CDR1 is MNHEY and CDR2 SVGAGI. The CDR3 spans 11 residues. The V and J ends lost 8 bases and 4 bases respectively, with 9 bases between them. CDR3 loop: CASGRLYEQYF. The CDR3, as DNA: TGTGCCAGCGGTCGGTTGTACGAGCAGTACTTC.

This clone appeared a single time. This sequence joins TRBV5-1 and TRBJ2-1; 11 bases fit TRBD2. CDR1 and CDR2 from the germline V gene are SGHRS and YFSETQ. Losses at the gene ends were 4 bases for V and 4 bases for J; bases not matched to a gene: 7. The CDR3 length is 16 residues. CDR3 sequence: CASSGLAGGLYNEQFF. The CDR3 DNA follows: TGCGCCAGCAGCGGGCTAGCGGGAGGTTTATACAATGAGCAGTTCTTC. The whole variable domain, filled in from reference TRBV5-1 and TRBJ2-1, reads KAGVTQTPRYLIKTRGQQVTLSCSPISGHRSVSWYQQTPGQGLQFLFEYFSETQRNKGNFPGRFSGRQFSNSRSEMNVSTLELGDSALYLCASSGLAGGLYNEQFFGPGTRLTVL.

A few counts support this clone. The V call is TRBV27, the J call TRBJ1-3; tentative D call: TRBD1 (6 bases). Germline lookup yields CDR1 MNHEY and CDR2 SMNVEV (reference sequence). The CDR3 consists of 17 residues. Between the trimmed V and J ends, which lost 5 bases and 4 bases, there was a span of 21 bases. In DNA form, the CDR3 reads TGTGCCAGCAGTGAATACACTCCGGGGGCCACGGGAAACACCATATATTTT. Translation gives CASSEYTPGATGNTIYF.

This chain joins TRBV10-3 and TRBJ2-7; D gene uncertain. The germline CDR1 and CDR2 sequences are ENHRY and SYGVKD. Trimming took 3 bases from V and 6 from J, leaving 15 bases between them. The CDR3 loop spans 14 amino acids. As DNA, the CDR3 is TGTGCCATCAGTGACCACACCCTCGCCCTCGAGCAGTACTTC. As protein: CAISDHTLALEQYF.

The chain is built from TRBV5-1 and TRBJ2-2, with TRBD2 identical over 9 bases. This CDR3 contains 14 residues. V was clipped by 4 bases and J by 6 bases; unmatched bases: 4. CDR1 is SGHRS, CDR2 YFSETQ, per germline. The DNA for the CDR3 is TGCGCCAGCAGCCAAGCGGGAGGTTCCGGGGAGCTGTTTTTT. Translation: CASSQAGGSGELFF.

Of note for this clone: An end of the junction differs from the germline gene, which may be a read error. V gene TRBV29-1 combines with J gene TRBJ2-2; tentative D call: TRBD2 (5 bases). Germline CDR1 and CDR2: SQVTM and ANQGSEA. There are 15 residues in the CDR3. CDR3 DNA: TGCAGCGTTGAACCCAGCCGAAGAATACACCGGGGAGCTGTTTTT. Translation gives CSVEPSRRIHRGAVF.

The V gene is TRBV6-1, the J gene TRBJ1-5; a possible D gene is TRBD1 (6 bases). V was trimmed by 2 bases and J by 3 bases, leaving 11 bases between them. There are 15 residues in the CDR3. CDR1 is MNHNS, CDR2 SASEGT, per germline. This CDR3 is CASSERTGPNQPQHF. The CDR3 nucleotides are TGTGCCAGCAGTGAACGCACAGGGCCCAATCAGCCCCAGCATTTT.

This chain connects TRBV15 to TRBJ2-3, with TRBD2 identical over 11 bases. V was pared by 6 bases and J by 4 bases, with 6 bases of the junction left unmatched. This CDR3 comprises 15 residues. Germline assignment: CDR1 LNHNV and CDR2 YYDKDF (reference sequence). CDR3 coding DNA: TGTGCCACCAGGAGACTAGCGGGACTCGCAGATACGCAGTATTTT. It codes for CATRRLAGLADTQYF.

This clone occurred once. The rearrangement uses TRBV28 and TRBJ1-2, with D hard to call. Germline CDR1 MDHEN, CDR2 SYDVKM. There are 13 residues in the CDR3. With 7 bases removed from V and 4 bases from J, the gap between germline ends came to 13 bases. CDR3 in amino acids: CASTRPGIYGYTF. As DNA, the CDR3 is TGTGCCAGCACCCGCCCGGGGATCTATGGCTACACCTTC.

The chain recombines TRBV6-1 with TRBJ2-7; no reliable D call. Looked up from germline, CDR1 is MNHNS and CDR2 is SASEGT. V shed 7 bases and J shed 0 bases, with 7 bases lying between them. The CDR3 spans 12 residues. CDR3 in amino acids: CASKQTSYEQYF. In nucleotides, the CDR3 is TGTGCCAGCAAACAGACCTCCTACGAGCAGTACTTC.

CDR3 DNA: TGCGCCAGCAGCTTGGGCCCTAAAGCCAAAAACATTCAGTACTTC. As protein: CASSLGPKAKNIQYF. The genes are TRBV5-1 and TRBJ2-4; D uncertain. Germline V gene sequence: CDR1 SGHRS, CDR2 YFSETQ. This CDR3 contains 15 residues. V lost 0 bases to trimming and J lost 0 bases, with 7 bases between them.

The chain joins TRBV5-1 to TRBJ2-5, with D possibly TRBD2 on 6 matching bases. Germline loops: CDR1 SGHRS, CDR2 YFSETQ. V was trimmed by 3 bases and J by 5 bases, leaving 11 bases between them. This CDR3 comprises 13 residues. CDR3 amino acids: CASSSRAGETQYF. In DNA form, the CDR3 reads TGCGCCAGCAGCTCGAGGGCGGGGGAGACCCAGTACTTC. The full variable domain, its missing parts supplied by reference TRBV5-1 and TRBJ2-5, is KAGVTQTPRYLIKTRGQQVTLSCSPISGHRSVSWYQQTPGQGLQFLFEYFSETQRNKGNFPGRFSGRQFSNSRSEMNVSTLELGDSALYLCASSSRAGETQYFGPGTRLLVL.

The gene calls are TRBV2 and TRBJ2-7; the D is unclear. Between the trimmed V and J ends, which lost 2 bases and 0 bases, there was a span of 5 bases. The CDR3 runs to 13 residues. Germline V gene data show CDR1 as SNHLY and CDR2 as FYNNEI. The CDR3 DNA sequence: TGTGCCAGCAGTGAAAGGTCCTCCTACGAGCAGTACTTC. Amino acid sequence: CASSERSSYEQYF.

CDR3 nucleotide sequence: TGCGCCAGCAGCTTGAATCGGGGCGGACACAATGAGCAGTTCTTC. It is translated as CASSLNRGGHNEQFF. This chain links TRBV5-1 with TRBJ2-1; either TRBD1 or TRBD2 may supply D (5 bases each). Germline V gives CDR1 SGHRS, CDR2 YFSETQ. The length of the CDR3 is 15 residues. Deletions cut 1 base from V and 5 bases from J, with 13 bases between.

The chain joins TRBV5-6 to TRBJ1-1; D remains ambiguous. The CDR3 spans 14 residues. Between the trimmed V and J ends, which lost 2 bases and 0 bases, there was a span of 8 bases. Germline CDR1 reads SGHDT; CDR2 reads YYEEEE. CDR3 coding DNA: TGTGCCAGCAGCTTTTTCCCCATGAACACTGAAGCTTTCTTT. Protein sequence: CASSFFPMNTEAFF.

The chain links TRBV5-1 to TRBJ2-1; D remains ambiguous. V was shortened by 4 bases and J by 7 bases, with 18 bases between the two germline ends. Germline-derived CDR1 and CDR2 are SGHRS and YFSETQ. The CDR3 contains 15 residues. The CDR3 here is CASSVDPNLSNEQFF. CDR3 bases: TGCGCCAGCAGCGTAGACCCTAATCTTAGTAATGAGCAGTTCTTC. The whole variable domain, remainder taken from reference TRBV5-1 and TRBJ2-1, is KAGVTQTPRYLIKTRGQQVTLSCSPISGHRSVSWYQQTPGQGLQFLFEYFSETQRNKGNFPGRFSGRQFSNSRSEMNVSTLELGDSALYLCASSVDPNLSNEQFFGPGTRLTVL.